This TCR beta chain was sequenced during a study of blood T cell repertoires in COVID-19 (dated by TCRdb to 2018 to 2021). The study in broad terms: Collaborator samples came from the United States, Italy and Spain and covered acute and convalescent phases of COVID-19. The prospective study material was composed of cDNA or gDNA derived from T cells, B-cell-depleted T cells, or PBMCs. The dataset comprised deeply sampled blood TCRbeta repertoires from subjects exposed to, actively infected with, or recovered from COVID-19. The repertoires were released in a freely available public database intended as a resource for research on the immune response to SARS-CoV-2. The samples were drawn from two sources: the first 160 participants of the ongoing ImmuneRACE study, and approximately 1,300 subjects contributed by 6 global collaborators. The sample metadata nearly always contained a de-identified subject ID, COVID-19 status, age in years and sex. Where available, HLA class I and class II types were obtained from metadata supplied by the sample provider rather than from assay-based typing.

The full study reports these points: The quantity of clinical and demographic metadata differed by source and by participant and was supplied without curation.

Turning to this clone: This clone's antigen is unknown. No much larger clonotype is one base removed from it; base qualities were not supplied.

CDR1 SGHRS and CDR2 YFSETQ are derived from the germline V gene. The CDR3 has 14 amino acids, counting the end cysteine and phenylalanine. The read is trimmed to its CDR3 DNA, 42 bases read in frame from base 1. Trimming accounts for 4 bases at V and 5 bases at J, while the number of junction bases matched to no gene is 4. The collaborating institutions used their own protocols to collect whole blood in K2EDTA tubes. For TCRbeta analysis, collaborators shipped samples in one of three forms: frozen whole blood, isolated PBMCs, or DNA extracted from either of those sample types. The immunoSEQ Assay, a bias-controlled multiplex PCR, was used to amplify TCRbeta CDR3 regions from genomic DNA. On the authors' methods: The number of nucleated cells in each sample was estimated from the amplification of reference gene primers within the assay. To quantify the absolute abundance of each unique TCRbeta CDR3 rearrangement, sequence reads were collapsed and filtered. For each sample, productive Simpson clonality was calculated as the square root of Simpson's diversity index over productive rearrangements. In TCRdb, the immuneACCESS table is reduced to in-frame sequences with V and J assigned. These tables do not hold every clone; where another copy was compared, an unresolved V gene accounts for under half, and the others remain unexplained. V, J and clone size were drawn from that table, and D and trimming were deduced from the DNA. In all, the sample holds fewer than 120,000 clones, and approximately 90% of those were seen once. The ten largest account for more than 4% of the sample.

Recombination linked TRBV5-1 to TRBJ1-1, and 11 junctional nucleotides match TRBD1. The origin of this receptor is a human donor in a cohort sampled during active COVID-19. The sample taken for sequencing was peripheral blood. The CDR3 protein is CASSPGTGGTEAFF. The sequence in DNA is TGCGCCAGCAGCCCAGGGACAGGGGGTACTGAAGCTTTCTTT.